This T cell receptor beta chain was sequenced for a study of molecular identifiers for immune sequencing clone quantification. Germline V gene lookup returns CDR1 LNHDA and CDR2 SQIVND (reference sequence). The ends were cut back, 3 bases at V and 2 bases at J, with 10 bases in the middle. The CDR3 is 15 residues long. One entry per CDR3 protein, called by TCRdb with MiXCR from the PCR reads. The data show over 550,000 distinct CDR3 sequences, with 25% seen just once and 0.6% to 0.9% held by the top ten. Study-wide results and caveats: Spiked TCR RNA from one Jurkat cell reportedly showed up when mixed among around 1 million naive cells.

This clonotype came up a few times. The target antigen is unknown. The sample consisted of naive CD8+ T cells from blood, with Jurkat cell RNA spiked in. The subset denotes: FACS-sorted CD8+CD4-CCR7+CD45RA+ naive T cells. The sequence was obtained from a human donor in good health. Some libraries in this study had Jurkat cell RNA spiked in. This chain connects TRBV19 to TRBJ1-4, with D unresolved. CDR3 bases: TGTGCCAGTAGTATTTGGATCTCTACTAATGAAAAACTGTTTTTT. Protein: CASSIWISTNEKLFF.